The 4 T cell receptor beta chains given below trace back to one sample, sequenced in a study of shared clonotypes between healthy human individuals. Sequencing was performed with immunoSEQ multiplex PCR; in TCRdb, only in-frame clones are kept and a portion is missing. The profile shows over 2 million clones, 95% of them singletons. Sequenced: naive CD4+ T cells sorted from blood. The subset is: CD45RA+ positively selected. Source of these receptors: a man aged 18-30 years in good health.

CDR3: CAWSVSRTSARQETQYF. The CDR3 DNA reads as TGTGCCTGGAGTGTAAGTCGGACTAGCGCCAGGCAAGAGACCCAGTACTTC. The chain combines TRBV30 with TRBJ2-5; 9 bases match TRBD2. This CDR3 region has 17 residues. V was clipped by 0 bases and J by 2 bases; unmatched bases: 10. Per germline, CDR1 GTSNPN and CDR2 SVGIG (reference sequence).

This chain connects TRBV25-1 to TRBJ1-5; D not resolved. The CDR3 length is 12 residues. Germline CDR1 and CDR2: MGHDK and SYGVNS. The V gene lost 4 bases and the J gene lost 3 bases, with 4 bases spanning the gap. DNA of the CDR3: TGTGCCAGCAGTGGAGTCAATCAGCCCCAGCATTTT. Protein: CASSGVNQPQHF.

The chain uses TRBV29-1 and TRBJ1-2; no definite D call. CDR1 is SQVTM, CDR2 ANQGSEA, per germline. Trimming took 7 bases from V and 8 from J, leaving 17 bases between them. The CDR3 has 12 residues. The CDR3 DNA is TGCAGCGGAGATACGGCTTATGAGGGCTACACCTTC. Its translation is CSGDTAYEGYTF.

V usage is TRBV7-2 and J usage is TRBJ1-3, with 7 bases lining up with TRBD1. The junction had 10 bases not matched to a gene; V was cut back by 5 bases and J by 0 bases. The CDR3 is 17 residues long. Germline values: CDR1 SGHTA, CDR2 FQGNSA. The CDR3 DNA follows: TGTGCCAGCAGCATTCAGACAGGGCAAGCCTCTGGAAACACCATATATTTT. Amino acids: CASSIQTGQASGNTIYF.